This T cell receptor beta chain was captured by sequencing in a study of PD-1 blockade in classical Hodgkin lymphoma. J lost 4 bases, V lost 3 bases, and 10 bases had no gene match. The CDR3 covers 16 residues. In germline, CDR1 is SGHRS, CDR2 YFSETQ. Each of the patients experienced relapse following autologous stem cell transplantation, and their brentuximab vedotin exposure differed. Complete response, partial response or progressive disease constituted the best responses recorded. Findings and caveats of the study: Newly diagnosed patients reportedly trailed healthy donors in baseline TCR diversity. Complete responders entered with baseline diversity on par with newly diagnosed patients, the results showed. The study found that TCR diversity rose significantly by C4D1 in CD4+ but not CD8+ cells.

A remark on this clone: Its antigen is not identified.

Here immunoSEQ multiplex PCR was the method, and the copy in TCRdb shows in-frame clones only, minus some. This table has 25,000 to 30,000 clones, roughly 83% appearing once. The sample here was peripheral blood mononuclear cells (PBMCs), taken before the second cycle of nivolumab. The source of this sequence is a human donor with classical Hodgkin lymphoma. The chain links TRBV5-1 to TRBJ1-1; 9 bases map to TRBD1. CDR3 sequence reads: CASSWSVGQGSTEAFF. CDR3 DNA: TGCGCCAGCAGCTGGAGTGTGGGACAGGGTAGCACTGAAGCTTTCTTT. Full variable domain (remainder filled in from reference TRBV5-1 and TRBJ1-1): KAGVTQTPRYLIKTRGQQVTLSCSPISGHRSVSWYQQTPGQGLQFLFEYFSETQRNKGNFPGRFSGRQFSNSRSEMNVSTLELGDSALYLCASSWSVGQGSTEAFFGQGTRLTVV.